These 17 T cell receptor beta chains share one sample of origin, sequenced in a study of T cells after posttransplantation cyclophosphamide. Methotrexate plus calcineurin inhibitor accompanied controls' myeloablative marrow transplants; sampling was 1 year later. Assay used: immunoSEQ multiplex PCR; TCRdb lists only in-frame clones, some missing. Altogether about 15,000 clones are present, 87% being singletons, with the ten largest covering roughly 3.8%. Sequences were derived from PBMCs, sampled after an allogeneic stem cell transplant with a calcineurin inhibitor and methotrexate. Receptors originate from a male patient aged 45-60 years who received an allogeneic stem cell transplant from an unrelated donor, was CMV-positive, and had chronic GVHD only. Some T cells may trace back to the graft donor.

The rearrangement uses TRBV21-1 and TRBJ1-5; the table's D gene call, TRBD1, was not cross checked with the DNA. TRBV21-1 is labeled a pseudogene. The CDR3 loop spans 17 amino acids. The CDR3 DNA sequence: TGTGCCAGCAGCAACCCGACAGGGAAAGGTTTGGGTCAGCCCCAGCATTTT. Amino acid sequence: CASSNPTGKGLGQPQHF.

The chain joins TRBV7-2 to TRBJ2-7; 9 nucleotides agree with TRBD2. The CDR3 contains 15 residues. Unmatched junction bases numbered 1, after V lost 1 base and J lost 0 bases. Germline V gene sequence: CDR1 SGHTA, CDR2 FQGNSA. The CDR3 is CASSLVSGSSYEQYF. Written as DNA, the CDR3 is TGTGCCAGCAGCTTAGTTAGCGGGAGCTCCTACGAGCAGTACTTC.

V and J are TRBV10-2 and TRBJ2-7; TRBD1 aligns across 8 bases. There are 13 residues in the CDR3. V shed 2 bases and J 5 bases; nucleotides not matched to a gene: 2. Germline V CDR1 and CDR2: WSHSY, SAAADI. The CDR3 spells CASSETGGNEQYF. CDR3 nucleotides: TGCGCCAGCAGTGAGACAGGGGGTAACGAGCAGTACTTC.

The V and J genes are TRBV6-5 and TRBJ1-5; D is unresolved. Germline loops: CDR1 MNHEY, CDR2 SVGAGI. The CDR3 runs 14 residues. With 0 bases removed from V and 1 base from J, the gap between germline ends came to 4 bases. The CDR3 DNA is TGTGCCAGCAGTTACTCTAGAAGCAATCAGCCCCAGCATTTT. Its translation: CASSYSRSNQPQHF.

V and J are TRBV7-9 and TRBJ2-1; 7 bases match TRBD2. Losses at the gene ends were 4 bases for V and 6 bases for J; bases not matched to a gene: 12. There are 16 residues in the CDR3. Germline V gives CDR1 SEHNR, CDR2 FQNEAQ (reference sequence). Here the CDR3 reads CASSWGGLPWSNEQFF. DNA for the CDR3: TGTGCCAGCAGCTGGGGGGGACTCCCCTGGTCCAATGAGCAGTTCTTC.

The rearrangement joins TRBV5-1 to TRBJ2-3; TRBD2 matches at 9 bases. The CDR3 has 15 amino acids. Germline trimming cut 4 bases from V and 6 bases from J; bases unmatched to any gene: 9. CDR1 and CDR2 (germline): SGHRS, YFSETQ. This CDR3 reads CASSAGLALSDTQYF. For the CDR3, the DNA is TGCGCCAGCAGCGCCGGACTAGCGTTAAGCGATACGCAGTATTTT.

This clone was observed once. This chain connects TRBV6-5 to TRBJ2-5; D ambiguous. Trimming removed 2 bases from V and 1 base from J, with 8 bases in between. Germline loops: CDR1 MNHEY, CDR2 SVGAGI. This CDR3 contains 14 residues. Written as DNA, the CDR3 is TGTGCCAGCAGTTACGTTTCTACCCAAGAGACCCAGTACTTC. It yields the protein CASSYVSTQETQYF.

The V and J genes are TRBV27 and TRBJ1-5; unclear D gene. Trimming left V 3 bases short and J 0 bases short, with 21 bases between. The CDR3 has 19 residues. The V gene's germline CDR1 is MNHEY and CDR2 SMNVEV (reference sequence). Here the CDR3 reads CASSFSYPAGGYSNQPQHF. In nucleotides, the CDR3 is TGTGCCAGCAGTTTTTCCTACCCCGCAGGCGGGTATAGCAATCAGCCCCAGCATTTT.

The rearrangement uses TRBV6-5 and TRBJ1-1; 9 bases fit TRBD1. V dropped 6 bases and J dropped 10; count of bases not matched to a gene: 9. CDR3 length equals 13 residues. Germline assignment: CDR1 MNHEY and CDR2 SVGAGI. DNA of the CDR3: TGTGCCAGCAGCCAGTATTCGGACAGGGGAGCTTTCTTT. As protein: CASSQYSDRGAFF.

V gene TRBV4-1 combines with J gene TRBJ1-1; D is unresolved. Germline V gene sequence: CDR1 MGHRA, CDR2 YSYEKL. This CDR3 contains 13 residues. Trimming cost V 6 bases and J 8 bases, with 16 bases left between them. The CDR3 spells CASSLDLVGEAFF. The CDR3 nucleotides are TGCGCCAGCAGTCTAGATTTGGTCGGGGAAGCTTTCTTT.

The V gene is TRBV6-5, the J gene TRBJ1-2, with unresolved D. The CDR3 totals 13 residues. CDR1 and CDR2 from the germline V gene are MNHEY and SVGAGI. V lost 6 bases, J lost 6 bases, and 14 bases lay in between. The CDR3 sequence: CASRLDSDHGYTF. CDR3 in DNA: TGTGCCAGCAGACTGGACTCGGACCATGGCTACACCTTC.

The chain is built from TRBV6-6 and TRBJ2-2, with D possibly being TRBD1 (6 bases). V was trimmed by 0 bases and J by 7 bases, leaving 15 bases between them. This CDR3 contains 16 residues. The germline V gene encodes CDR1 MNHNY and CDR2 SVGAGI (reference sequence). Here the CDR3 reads CASSYSIRDTNGELFF. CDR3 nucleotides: TGTGCCAGCAGTTACTCAATACGGGACACAAACGGGGAGCTGTTTTTT.

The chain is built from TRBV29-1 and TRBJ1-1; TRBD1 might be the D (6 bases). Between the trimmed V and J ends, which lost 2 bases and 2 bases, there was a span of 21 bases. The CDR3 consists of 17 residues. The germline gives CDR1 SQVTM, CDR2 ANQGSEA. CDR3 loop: CSVERGGAGGGNTEAFF. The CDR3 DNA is TGCAGCGTTGAAAGGGGAGGGGCAGGAGGGGGAAACACTGAAGCTTTCTTT.

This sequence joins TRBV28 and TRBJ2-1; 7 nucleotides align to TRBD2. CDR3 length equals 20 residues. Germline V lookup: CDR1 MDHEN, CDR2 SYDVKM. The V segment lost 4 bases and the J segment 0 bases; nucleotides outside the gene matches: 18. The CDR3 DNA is TGTGCCAGCAGTTCAGGTCAGCTAGCGGAAACTTTGAGCTCCTACAATGAGCAGTTCTTC. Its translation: CASSSGQLAETLSSYNEQFF.

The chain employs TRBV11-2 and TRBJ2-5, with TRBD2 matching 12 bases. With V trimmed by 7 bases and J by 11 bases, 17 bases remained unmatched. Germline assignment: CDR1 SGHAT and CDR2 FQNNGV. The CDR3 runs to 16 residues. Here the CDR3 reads CASTLLRLAGVGEQYF. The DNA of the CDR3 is TGTGCCAGCACCCTTCTTCGACTAGCGGGAGTGGGGGAGCAGTACTTC. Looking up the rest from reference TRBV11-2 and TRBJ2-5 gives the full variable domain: EAGVAQSPRYKIIEKRQSVAFWCNPISGHATLYWYQQILGQGPKLLIQFQNNGVVDDSQLPKDRFSAERLKGVDSTLKIQPAKLEDSAVYLCASTLLRLAGVGEQYFGPGTRLLVL.

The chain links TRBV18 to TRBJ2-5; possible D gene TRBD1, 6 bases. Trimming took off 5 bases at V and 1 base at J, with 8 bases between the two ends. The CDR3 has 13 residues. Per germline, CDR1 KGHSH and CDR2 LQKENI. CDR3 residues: CASSWDTQETQYF. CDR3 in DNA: TGTGCCAGCTCATGGGACACCCAAGAGACCCAGTACTTC.

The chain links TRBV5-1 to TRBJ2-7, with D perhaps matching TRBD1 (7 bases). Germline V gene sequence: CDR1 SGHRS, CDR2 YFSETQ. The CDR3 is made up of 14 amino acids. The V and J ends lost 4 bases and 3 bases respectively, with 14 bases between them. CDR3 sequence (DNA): TGCGCCAGCAGCGTGACAGGGACTGGCTACGAGCAGTACTTC. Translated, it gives CASSVTGTGYEQYF.